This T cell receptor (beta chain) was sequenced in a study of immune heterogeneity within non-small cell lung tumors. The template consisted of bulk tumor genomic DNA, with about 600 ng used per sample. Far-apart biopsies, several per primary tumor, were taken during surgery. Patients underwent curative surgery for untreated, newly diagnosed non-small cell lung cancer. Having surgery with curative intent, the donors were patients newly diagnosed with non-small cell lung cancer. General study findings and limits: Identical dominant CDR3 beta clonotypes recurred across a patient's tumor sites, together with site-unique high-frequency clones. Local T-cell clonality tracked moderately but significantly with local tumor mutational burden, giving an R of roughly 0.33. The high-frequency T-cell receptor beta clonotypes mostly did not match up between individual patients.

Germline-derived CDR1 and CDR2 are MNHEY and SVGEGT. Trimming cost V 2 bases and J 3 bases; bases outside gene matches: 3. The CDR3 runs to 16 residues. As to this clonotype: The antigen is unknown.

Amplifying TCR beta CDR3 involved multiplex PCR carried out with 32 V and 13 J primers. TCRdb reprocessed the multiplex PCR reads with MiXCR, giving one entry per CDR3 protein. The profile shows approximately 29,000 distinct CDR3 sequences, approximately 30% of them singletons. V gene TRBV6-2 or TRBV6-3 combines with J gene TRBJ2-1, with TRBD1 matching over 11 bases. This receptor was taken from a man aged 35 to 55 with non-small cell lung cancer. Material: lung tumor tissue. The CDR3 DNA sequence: TGTGCCAGCAGTTACCGGGGGACAGGGGGCTACAATGAGCAGTTCTTC. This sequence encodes CASSYRGTGGYNEQFF.